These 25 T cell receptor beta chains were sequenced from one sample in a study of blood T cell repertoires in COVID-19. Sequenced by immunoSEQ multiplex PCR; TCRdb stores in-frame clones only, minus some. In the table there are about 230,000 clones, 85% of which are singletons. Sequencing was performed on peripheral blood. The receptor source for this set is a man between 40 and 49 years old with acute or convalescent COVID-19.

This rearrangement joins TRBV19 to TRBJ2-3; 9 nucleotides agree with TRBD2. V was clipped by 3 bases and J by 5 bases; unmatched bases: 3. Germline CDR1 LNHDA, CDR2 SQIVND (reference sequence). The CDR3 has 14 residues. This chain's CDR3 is CASSMASGKDTQYF. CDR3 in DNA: TGTGCCAGTAGTATGGCTAGCGGGAAAGATACGCAGTATTTT.

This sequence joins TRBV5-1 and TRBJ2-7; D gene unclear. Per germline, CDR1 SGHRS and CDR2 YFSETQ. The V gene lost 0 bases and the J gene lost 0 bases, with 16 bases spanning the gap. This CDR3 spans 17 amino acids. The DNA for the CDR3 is TGCGCCAGCAGCTTGGGGTCTAACGCGGTCCTCTCCTACGAGCAGTACTTC. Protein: CASSLGSNAVLSYEQYF.

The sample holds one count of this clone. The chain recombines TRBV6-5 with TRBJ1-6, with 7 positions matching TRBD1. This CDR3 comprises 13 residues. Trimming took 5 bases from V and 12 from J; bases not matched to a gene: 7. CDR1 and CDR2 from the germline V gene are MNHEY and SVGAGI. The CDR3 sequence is CASSRQGSGPLHF. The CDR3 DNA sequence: TGTGCCAGCAGTCGACAGGGAAGTGGACCCCTCCACTTT.

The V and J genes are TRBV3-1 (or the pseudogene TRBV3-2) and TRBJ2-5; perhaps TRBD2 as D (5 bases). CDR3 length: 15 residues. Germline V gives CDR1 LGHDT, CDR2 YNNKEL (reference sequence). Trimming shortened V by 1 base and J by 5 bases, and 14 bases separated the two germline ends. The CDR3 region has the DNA TGTGCCAGCAGCCAAGTAGCGCTGCAGTGGGAGACCCAGTACTTC. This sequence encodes CASSQVALQWETQYF.

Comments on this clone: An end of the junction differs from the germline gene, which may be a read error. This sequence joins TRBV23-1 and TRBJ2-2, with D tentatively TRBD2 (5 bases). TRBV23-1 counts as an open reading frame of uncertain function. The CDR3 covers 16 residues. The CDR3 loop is CASSQSAQDEHRGAVF. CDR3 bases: TGCGCCAGCAGTCAATCGGCCCAAGACGAACACCGGGGAGCTGTTTTT.

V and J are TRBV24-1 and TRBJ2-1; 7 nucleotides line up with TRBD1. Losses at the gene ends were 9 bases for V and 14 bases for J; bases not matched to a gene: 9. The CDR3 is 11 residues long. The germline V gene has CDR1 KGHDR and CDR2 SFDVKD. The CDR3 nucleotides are TGTGCCACCTCTCCCGGGACAGTTAAGTTCTTC. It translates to CATSPGTVKFF.

The CDR3 loop reads CASSPDRGMAGELFF. CDR3 coding DNA: TGTGCCAGCAGCCCCGACAGGGGTATGGCCGGGGAGCTGTTTTTT. The gene calls are TRBV7-9 and TRBJ2-2, with 8 nucleotides matching TRBD1. Germline loops: CDR1 SEHNR, CDR2 FQNEAQ (reference sequence). V was clipped by 5 bases and J by 6 bases; unmatched bases: 8. There are 15 residues in the CDR3.

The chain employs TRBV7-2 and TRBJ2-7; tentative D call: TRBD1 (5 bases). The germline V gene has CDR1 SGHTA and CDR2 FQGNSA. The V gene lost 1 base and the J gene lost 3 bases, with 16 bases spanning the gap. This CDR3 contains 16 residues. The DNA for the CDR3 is TGTGCCAGCAGCTTAGTCCCCGAGCAGGGCTACTACGAGCAGTACTTC. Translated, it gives CASSLVPEQGYYEQYF.

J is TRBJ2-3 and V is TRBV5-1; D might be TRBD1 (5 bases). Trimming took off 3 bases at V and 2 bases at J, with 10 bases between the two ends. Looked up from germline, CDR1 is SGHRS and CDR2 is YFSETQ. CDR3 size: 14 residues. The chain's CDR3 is CASSWGPPTDTQYF. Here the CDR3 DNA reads TGCGCCAGCAGCTGGGGCCCCCCCACAGATACGCAGTATTTT.

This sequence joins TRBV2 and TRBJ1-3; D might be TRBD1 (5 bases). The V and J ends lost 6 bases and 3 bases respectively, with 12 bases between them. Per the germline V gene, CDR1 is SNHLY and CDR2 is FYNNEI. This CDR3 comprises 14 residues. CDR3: CASRRQQGGNTIYF. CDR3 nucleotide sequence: TGTGCCAGCAGAAGACAGCAAGGTGGAAACACCATATATTTT.

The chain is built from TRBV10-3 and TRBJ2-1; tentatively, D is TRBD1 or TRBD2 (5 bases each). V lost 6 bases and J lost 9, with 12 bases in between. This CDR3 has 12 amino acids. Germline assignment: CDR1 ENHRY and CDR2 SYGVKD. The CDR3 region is CAIREDNGEQFF. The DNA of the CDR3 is TGTGCCATCAGGGAGGACAACGGTGAGCAGTTCTTC.

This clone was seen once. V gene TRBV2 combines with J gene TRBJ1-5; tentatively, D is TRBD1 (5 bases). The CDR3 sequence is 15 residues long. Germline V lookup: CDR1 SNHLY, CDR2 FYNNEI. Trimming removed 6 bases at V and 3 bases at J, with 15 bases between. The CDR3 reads CASRPQGGDNQPQHF. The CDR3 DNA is TGTGCCAGCAGGCCTCAGGGAGGTGACAATCAGCCCCAGCATTTT.

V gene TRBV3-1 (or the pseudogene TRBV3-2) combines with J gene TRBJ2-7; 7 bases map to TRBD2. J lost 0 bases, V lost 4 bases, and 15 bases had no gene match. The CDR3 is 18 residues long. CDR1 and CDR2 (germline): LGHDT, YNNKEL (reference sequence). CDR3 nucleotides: TGTGCCAGCAGCCCCTCAAGTGGATTGGGGGGGAACTCCTACGAGCAGTACTTC. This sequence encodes CASSPSSGLGGNSYEQYF.

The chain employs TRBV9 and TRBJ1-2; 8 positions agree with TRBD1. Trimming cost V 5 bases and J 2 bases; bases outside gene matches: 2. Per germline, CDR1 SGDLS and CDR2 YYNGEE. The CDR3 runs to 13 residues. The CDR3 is CASRGQGNYGYTF. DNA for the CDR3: TGTGCCAGCAGAGGACAGGGCAACTATGGCTACACCTTC.

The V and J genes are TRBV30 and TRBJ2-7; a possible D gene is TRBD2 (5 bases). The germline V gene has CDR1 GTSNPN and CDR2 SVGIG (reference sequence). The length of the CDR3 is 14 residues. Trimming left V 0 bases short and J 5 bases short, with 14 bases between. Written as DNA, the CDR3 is TGTGCCTGGAGTGTAGATAGCGTAGAGGACGAGCAGTACTTC. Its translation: CAWSVDSVEDEQYF. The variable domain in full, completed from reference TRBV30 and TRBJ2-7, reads SQTIHQWPATLVQPVGSPLSLECTVEGTSNPNLYWYRQAAGRGLQLLFYSVGIGQISSEVPQNLSASRPQDRQFILSSKKLLLSDSGFYLCAWSVDSVEDEQYFGPGTRLTVT.

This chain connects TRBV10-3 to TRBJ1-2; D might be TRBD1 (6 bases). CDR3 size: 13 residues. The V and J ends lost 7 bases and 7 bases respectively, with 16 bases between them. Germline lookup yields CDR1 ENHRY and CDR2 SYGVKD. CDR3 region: CAITERTEGGYTF. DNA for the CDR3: TGTGCCATCACCGAGAGGACAGAAGGTGGCTACACCTTC.

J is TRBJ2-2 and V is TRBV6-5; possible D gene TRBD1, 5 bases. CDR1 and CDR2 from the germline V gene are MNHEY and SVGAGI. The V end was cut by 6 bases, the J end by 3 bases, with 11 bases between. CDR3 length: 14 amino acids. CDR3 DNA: TGTGCCAGCAGGGGGCCCCGGGACACCGGGGAGCTGTTTTTT. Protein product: CASRGPRDTGELFF.

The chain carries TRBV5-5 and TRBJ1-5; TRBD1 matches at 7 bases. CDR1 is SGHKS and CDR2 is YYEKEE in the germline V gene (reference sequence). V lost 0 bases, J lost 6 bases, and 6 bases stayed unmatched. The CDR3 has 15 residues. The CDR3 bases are TGTGCCAGCAGCTTGGTTGACAGGGCAGGTCAGCCCCAGCATTTT. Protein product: CASSLVDRAGQPQHF.

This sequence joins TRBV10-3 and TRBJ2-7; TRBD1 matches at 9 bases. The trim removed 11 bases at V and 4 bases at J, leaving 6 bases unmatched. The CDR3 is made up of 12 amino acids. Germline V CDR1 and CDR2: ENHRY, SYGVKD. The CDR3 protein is CAAGQGEYEQYF. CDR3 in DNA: TGTGCCGCGGGACAGGGCGAGTACGAGCAGTACTTC.

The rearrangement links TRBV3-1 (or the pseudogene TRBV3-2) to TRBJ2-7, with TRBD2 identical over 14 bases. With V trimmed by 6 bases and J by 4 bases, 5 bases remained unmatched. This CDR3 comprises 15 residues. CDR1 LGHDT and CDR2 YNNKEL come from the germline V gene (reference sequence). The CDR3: CASRPGTSGGYEQYF. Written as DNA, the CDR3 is TGTGCCAGCAGACCAGGGACTAGCGGGGGTTACGAGCAGTACTTC.

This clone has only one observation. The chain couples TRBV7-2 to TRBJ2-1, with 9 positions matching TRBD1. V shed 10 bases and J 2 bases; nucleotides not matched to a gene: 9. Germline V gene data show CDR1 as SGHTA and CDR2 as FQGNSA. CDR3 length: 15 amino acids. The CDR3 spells CATTGGQGTYNEQFF. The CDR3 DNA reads TGTGCCACCACCGGGGGACAGGGCACCTACAATGAGCAGTTCTTC.

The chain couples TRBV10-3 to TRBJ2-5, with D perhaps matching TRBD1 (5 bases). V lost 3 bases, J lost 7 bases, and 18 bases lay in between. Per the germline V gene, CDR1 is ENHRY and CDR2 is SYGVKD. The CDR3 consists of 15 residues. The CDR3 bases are TGTGCCATCAGTGATCCCACCTGGGGAAGGGGGACCCAGTACTTC. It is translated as CAISDPTWGRGTQYF.

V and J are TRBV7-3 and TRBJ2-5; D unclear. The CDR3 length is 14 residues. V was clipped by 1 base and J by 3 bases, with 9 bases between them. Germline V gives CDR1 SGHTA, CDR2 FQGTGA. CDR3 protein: CASSLSRTEETQYF. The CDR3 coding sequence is TGTGCCAGCAGCTTAAGTAGAACCGAAGAGACCCAGTACTTC.

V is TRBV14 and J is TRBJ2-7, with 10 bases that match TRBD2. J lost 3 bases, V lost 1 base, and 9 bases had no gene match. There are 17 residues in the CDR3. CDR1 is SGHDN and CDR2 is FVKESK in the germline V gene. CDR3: CASSQVTARTSGYEQYF. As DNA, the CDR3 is TGTGCCAGCAGCCAAGTTACTGCCCGGACTAGCGGCTACGAGCAGTACTTC.

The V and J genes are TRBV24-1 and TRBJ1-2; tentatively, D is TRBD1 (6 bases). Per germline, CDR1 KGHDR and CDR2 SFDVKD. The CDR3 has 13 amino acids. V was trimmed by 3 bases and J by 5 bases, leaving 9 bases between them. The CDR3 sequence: CATSDKQGYGYTF. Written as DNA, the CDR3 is TGTGCCACCAGTGATAAGCAGGGGTATGGCTACACCTTC.